The rows below give T cell receptor beta chains drawn from one sample of a study of cytomegalovirus exposure and HLA in healthy donors. The repertoire was sequenced with immunoSEQ multiplex PCR; TCRdb's copy has only in-frame clones and lacks some. The table includes just under 65,000 clones, roughly 94% detected once. Sample: PBMCs. All receptors derive from a young woman in good health and CMV-seropositive. The CDR3 runs from the conserved cysteine through the conserved F or W. Fields, in order: clone size, V gene, D gene, J gene, CDR3 DNA, CDR3 protein. The D gene is left open where the match is weak. Part of the rows lack a size; the others show once, few, many or a class for expanded clones.

clone_size: -
v_call: TRBV28
d_call: TRBD1
j_call: TRBJ1-5
cdr3_nt: TGTGCCAGCAAAAGCCCCACAGGGGGCAGGGGTCAGCCCCAGCATTTT
cdr3_aa: CASKSPTGGRGQPQHF

clone_size: -
v_call: TRBV6-6
d_call: -
j_call: TRBJ2-2
cdr3_nt: TGTGCCAGCAGTTACTTTGGGGGGACCGGGGAGCTGTTTTTT
cdr3_aa: CASSYFGGTGELFF

clone_size: -
v_call: TRBV4-3
d_call: TRBD2
j_call: TRBJ2-7
cdr3_nt: TGCGCCAGCAGCCAAGATCTGGGACTAGCATCCTACGAGCAGTACTTC
cdr3_aa: CASSQDLGLASYEQYF

clone_size: -
v_call: TRBV5-6
d_call: TRBD2
j_call: TRBJ2-3
cdr3_nt: TGTGCCAGCAGCTTGACTAGCGGAGTCACAGATACGCAGTATTTT
cdr3_aa: CASSLTSGVTDTQYF

clone_size: once
v_call: TRBV4-3
d_call: TRBD2
j_call: TRBJ2-1
cdr3_nt: TGCGCCAGCAGCCCCAGCGGGGGGGGTTCCTACAATGAGCAGTTCTTC
cdr3_aa: CASSPSGGGSYNEQFF

clone_size: -
v_call: TRBV6-1
d_call: -
j_call: TRBJ2-3
cdr3_nt: TGTGCCAGCAGTATGGACAGCCCAAGCACAGATACGCAGTATTTT
cdr3_aa: CASSMDSPSTDTQYF

clone_size: -
v_call: TRBV4-1
d_call: -
j_call: TRBJ2-3
cdr3_nt: TGCGCCAGCAGCAGAGGGGGGGGCAACCCCCCAGATACGCAGTATTTT
cdr3_aa: CASSRGGGNPPDTQYF

clone_size: -
v_call: TRBV6-5
d_call: TRBD2
j_call: TRBJ2-1
cdr3_nt: TGTGCCATAAGGGAGGGGATCTACAATGAGCAGTTCTTC
cdr3_aa: CAIREGIYNEQFF

clone_size: -
v_call: TRBV19
d_call: TRBD1
j_call: TRBJ2-3
cdr3_nt: TGTGCCAGTAGCAATCTAGGACAGGTCACGCAGTATTTT
cdr3_aa: CASSNLGQVTQYF

clone_size: -
v_call: TRBV28
d_call: -
j_call: TRBJ2-7
cdr3_nt: TGTGCCAGCAGTTTTGCCCTCAGGGTATTAAGCTACGAGCAGTACTTC
cdr3_aa: CASSFALRVLSYEQYF

clone_size: -
v_call: TRBV5-1
d_call: TRBD2
j_call: TRBJ2-5
cdr3_nt: TGCGCCAGCAGCTCCGGGACTAGCGGACAAGAGACCCAGTACTTC
cdr3_aa: CASSSGTSGQETQYF

clone_size: -
v_call: TRBV7-2
d_call: TRBD1
j_call: TRBJ1-2
cdr3_nt: TGTGCCAGTCTACTGACAGGGGACGATGGCTACACCTTC
cdr3_aa: CASLLTGDDGYTF

clone_size: -
v_call: TRBV25-1
d_call: -
j_call: TRBJ1-1
cdr3_nt: TGTGCCAGCAGTGAATGGGGGGGCAGGACTGAAGCTTTCTTT
cdr3_aa: CASSEWGGRTEAFF

clone_size: -
v_call: TRBV5-1
d_call: -
j_call: TRBJ1-1
cdr3_nt: TGCGCCAGCAGAGGAACAGGTCGGAACACTGAAGCTTTCTTT
cdr3_aa: CASRGTGRNTEAFF

clone_size: -
v_call: TRBV5-1
d_call: TRBD1
j_call: TRBJ2-7
cdr3_nt: TGCGCCAGCAGCCTGGGACAGACCTACTACGAGCAGTACTTC
cdr3_aa: CASSLGQTYYEQYF

clone_size: -
v_call: TRBV30
d_call: -
j_call: TRBJ1-6
cdr3_nt: TGTGCCTGGAGTGCTACAGGGCGGCTGAATTCACCCCTCCACTTT
cdr3_aa: CAWSATGRLNSPLHF

clone_size: -
v_call: TRBV5-8
d_call: TRBD1
j_call: TRBJ2-7
cdr3_nt: TGTGCCAGCAGCTCCCGGGACAGGGGAACGCGTGAGCAGTACTTC
cdr3_aa: CASSSRDRGTREQYF

clone_size: -
v_call: TRBV5-6
d_call: -
j_call: TRBJ2-2
cdr3_nt: TGTGCCAGCAGCATCTACAGTGTTGGCGGGGAGCTGTTTTTT
cdr3_aa: CASSIYSVGGELFF

clone_size: -
v_call: TRBV5-1
d_call: TRBD1
j_call: TRBJ2-5
cdr3_nt: TGCGCCAGCAGCTTGACCCGACAGGGTTCATGGCAAGAGACCCAGTACTTC
cdr3_aa: CASSLTRQGSWQETQYF

clone_size: -
v_call: TRBV7-9
d_call: TRBD2
j_call: TRBJ2-5
cdr3_nt: TGTGCCAGCAGCTTAGCGGCGGGAGGGCCCCGAGAGACCCAGTACTTC
cdr3_aa: CASSLAAGGPRETQYF

clone_size: -
v_call: TRBV27
d_call: -
j_call: TRBJ2-7
cdr3_nt: TGTGCCAGCAGTTTACGGGAGACCTACGAGCAGTACTTC
cdr3_aa: CASSLRETYEQYF

clone_size: -
v_call: TRBV6-1
d_call: -
j_call: TRBJ2-7
cdr3_nt: TGTGCCAGCAGTGAAGCCAGTCCTAGCTCCTACGAGCAGTACTTC
cdr3_aa: CASSEASPSSYEQYF

clone_size: -
v_call: TRBV7-3
d_call: TRBD1
j_call: TRBJ2-1
cdr3_nt: TGTGCCAGCAGCCCCCTGGGGGGGACAGGGAATTACAATGAGCAGTTCTTC
cdr3_aa: CASSPLGGTGNYNEQFF

clone_size: once
v_call: TRBV6-5
d_call: -
j_call: TRBJ1-2
cdr3_nt: TGTGCCAGCAGTTACTCGACAGCAGGCTCCTATGGCTACACCTTC
cdr3_aa: CASSYSTAGSYGYTF

clone_size: -
v_call: TRBV7-9
d_call: TRBD1
j_call: TRBJ1-1
cdr3_nt: TGTGCCAGCAGCTTACAGGGGGGAGTCACTGAAGCTTTCTTT
cdr3_aa: CASSLQGGVTEAFF

clone_size: -
v_call: TRBV5-4
d_call: TRBD1
j_call: TRBJ2-5
cdr3_nt: TGTGCCAGCAGCATCCGACAGGGGGGAGAGACCCAGTACTTC
cdr3_aa: CASSIRQGGETQYF

clone_size: -
v_call: TRBV7-9
d_call: TRBD1
j_call: TRBJ2-5
cdr3_nt: TGTGCCAGCAGCTTGGACAGGGGGCACGAGACCCAGTACTTC
cdr3_aa: CASSLDRGHETQYF

clone_size: -
v_call: TRBV5-1
d_call: -
j_call: TRBJ2-3
cdr3_nt: TGCGCCAGCAGCTTACAGCCAACAACAGGGACAGATACGCAGTATTTT
cdr3_aa: CASSLQPTTGTDTQYF

clone_size: -
v_call: TRBV7-2
d_call: -
j_call: TRBJ2-2
cdr3_nt: TGTGCCAGCAGCCCCCGGACTCACACCGGGGAGCTGTTTTTT
cdr3_aa: CASSPRTHTGELFF